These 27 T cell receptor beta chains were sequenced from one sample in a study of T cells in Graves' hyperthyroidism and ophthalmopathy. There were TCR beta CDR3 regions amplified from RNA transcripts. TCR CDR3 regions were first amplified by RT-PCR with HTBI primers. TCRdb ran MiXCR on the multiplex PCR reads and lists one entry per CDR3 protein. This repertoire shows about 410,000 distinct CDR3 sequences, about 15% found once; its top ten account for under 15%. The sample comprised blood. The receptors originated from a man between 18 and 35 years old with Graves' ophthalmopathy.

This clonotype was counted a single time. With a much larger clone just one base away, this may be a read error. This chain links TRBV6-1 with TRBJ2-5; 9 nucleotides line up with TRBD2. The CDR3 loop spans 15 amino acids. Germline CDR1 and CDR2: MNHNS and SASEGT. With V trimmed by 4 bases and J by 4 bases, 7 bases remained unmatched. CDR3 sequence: CASSGLAGDAETQYF. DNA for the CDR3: TGTGCCAGCAGTGGGTTAGCGGGAGACGCAGAGACCCAGTACTTC.

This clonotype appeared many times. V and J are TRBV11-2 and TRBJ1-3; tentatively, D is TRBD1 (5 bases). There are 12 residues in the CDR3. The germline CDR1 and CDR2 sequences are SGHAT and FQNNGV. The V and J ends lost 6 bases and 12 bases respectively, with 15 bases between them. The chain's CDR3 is CASSLVAGHIYF. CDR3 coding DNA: TGTGCCAGCAGTCTAGTAGCAGGGCACATATATTTT. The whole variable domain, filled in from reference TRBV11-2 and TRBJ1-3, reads EAGVAQSPRYKIIEKRQSVAFWCNPISGHATLYWYQQILGQGPKLLIQFQNNGVVDDSQLPKDRFSAERLKGVDSTLKIQPAKLEDSAVYLCASSLVAGHIYFGEGSWLTVV.

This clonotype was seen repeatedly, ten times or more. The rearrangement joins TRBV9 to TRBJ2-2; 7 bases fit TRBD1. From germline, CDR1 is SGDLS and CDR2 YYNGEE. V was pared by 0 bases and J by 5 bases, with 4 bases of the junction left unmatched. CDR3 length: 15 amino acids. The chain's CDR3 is CASSVGGTVTGELFF. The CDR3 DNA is TGTGCCAGCAGCGTAGGGGGGACAGTGACCGGGGAGCTGTTTTTT.

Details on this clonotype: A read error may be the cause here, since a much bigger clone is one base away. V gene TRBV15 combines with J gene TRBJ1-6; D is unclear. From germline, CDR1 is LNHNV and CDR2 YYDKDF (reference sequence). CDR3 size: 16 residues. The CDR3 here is CATNRESGMNNSPLHF. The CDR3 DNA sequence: TGTGCCACCAACAGAGAGTCGGGGATGAATAATTCACCCCTCCACTTT.

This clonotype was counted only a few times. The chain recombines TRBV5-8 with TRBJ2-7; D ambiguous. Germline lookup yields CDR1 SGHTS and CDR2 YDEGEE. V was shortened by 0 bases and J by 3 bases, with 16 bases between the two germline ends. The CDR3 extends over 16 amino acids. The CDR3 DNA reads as TGTGCCAGCAGCTTGGAACTTAAATCCCCAAGCTACGAGCAGTACTTC. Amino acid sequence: CASSLELKSPSYEQYF.

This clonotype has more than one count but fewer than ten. CDR3 loop: CASSAGTSGGWGETQYF. The CDR3 nucleotides are TGTGCCAGCAGCGCCGGGACTAGCGGAGGGTGGGGAGAGACCCAGTACTTC. The V gene is TRBV9, the J gene TRBJ2-5, with 11 bases fitting TRBD2. Germline-derived CDR1 and CDR2 are SGDLS and YYNGEE. The J segment lost 4 bases and the V segment lost 3 bases, leaving 11 bases of the junction unmatched. The CDR3 is made up of 17 amino acids.

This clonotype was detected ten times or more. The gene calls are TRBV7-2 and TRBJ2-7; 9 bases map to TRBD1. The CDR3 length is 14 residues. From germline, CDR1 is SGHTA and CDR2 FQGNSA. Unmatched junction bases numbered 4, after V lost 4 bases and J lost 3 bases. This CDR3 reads CASSSGTGFYEQYF. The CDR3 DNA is TGTGCCAGCAGCTCCGGGACAGGGTTCTACGAGCAGTACTTC.

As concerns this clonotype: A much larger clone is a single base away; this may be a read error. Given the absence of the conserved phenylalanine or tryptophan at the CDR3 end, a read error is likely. The CDR3 bases are TGCCTCTTAGGCCGGGCCCAAGACTACGAGCAGTACCTC. Its protein product is CLLGRAQDYEQYL. The genes are TRBV20-1 and TRBJ2-7; D gene unclear. The CDR3 covers 13 residues. Per the germline V gene, CDR1 is DFQATT and CDR2 is SNEGSKA (reference sequence).

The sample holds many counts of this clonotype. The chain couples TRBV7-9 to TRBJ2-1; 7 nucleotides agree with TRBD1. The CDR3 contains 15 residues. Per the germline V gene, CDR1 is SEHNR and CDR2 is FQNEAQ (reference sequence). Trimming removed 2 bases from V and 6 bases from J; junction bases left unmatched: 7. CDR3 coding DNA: TGTGCCAGCAGCTTATTAGGACAGGACTTCAATGAGCAGTTCTTC. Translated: CASSLLGQDFNEQFF.

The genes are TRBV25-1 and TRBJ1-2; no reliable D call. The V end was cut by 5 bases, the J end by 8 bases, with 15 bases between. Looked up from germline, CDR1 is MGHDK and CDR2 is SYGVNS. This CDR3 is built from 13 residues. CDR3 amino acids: CASSTSSGIGYTF. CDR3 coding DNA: TGTGCCAGCAGTACCTCTAGCGGGATCGGCTACACCTTC.

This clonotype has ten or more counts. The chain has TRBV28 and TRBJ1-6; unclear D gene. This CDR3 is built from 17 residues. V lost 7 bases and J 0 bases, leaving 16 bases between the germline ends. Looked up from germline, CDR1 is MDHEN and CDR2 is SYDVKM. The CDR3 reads CASTPPTLSSYNSPLHF. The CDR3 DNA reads TGTGCCAGCACCCCCCCGACCCTGAGCTCCTATAATTCACCCCTCCACTTT.

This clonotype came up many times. CDR3 residues: CASSGGQGYNEQFF. In DNA, the CDR3 is TGCGCCAGCAGCGGGGGACAGGGCTACAATGAGCAGTTCTTC. The rearrangement links TRBV5-1 to TRBJ2-1, with 9 bases fitting TRBD1. Germline CDR1 reads SGHRS; CDR2 reads YFSETQ. The V segment lost 4 bases and the J segment 3 bases; nucleotides outside the gene matches: 2. The CDR3 runs to 14 residues.

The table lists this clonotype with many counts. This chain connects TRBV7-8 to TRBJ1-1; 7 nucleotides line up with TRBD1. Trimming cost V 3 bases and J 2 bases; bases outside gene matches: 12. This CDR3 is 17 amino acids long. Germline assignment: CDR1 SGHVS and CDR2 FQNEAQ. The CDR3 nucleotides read TGTGCCAGCAGCTTCCGGCCTAGACAGGGATATAACACTGAAGCTTTCTTT. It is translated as CASSFRPRQGYNTEAFF.

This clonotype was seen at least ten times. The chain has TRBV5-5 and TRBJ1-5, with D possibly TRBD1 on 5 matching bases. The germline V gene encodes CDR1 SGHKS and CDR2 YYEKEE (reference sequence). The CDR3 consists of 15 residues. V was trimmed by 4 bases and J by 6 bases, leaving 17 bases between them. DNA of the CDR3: TGTGCCAGCAGCGGGGGACCGCGCGGGACTCAGCCCCAGCATTTT. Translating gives CASSGGPRGTQPQHF. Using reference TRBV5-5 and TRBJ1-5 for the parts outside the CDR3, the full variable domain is DAGVTQSPTHLIKTRGQQVTLRCSPISGHKSVSWYQQVLGQGPQFIFQYYEKEERGRGNFPDRFSARQFPNYSSELNVNALLLGDSALYLCASSGGPRGTQPQHFGDGTRLSIL.

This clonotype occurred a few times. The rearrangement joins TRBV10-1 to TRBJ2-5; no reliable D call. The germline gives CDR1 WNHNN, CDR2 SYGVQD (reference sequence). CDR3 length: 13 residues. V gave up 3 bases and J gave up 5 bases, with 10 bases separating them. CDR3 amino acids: CASSELVMETQYF. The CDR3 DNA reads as TGCGCCAGCAGTGAATTAGTAATGGAGACCCAGTACTTC.

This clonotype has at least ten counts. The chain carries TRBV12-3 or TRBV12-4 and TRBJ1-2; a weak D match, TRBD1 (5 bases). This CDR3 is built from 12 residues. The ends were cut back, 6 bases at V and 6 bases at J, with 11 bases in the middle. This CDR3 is CASRAGLDGYTF. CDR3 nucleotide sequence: TGTGCCAGCAGGGCAGGGCTTGATGGCTACACCTTC.

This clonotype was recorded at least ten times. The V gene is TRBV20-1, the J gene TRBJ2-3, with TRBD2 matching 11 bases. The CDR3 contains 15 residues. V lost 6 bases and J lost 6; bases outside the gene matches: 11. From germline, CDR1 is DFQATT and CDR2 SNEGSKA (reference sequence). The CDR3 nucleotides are TGCAGTGCGTTACATCTAGCGGGAGGCCCCGATACGCAGTATTTT. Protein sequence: CSALHLAGGPDTQYF.

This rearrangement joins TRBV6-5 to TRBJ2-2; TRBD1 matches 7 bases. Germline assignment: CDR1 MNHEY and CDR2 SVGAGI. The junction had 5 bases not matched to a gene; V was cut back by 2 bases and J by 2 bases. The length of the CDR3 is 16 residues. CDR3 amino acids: CASSYTRTGNTGELFF. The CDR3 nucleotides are TGTGCCAGCAGTTACACCAGGACAGGCAACACCGGGGAGCTGTTTTTT.

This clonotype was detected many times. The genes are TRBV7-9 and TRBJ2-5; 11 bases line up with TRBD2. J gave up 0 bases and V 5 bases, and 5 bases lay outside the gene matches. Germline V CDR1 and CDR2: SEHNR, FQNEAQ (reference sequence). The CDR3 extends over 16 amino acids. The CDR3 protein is CASSRPGLADQETQYF. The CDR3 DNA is TGTGCCAGCAGCCGACCGGGACTAGCGGACCAAGAGACCCAGTACTTC.

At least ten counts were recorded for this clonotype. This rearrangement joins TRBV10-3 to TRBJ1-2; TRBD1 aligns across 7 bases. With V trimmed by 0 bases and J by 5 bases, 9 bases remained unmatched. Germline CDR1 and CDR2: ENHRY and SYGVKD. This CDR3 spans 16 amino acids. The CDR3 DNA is TGTGCCATCAGTGAGTCCGGGACAGCCTTTTATTATGGCTACACCTTC. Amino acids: CAISESGTAFYYGYTF.

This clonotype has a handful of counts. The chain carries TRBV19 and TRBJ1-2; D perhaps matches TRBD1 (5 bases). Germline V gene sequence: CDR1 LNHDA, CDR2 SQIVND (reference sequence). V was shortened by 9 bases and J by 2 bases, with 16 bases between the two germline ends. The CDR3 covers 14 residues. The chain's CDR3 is CASKPGGTNYGYTF. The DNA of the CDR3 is TGTGCCAGCAAGCCCGGGGGAACGAACTATGGCTACACCTTC.

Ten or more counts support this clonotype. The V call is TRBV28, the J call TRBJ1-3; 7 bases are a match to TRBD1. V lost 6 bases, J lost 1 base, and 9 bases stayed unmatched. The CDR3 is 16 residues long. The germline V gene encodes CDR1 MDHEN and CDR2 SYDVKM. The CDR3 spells CASSSRGLGSGNTIYF. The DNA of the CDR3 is TGTGCCAGCAGCTCGAGGGGGCTCGGGTCTGGAAACACCATATATTTT.

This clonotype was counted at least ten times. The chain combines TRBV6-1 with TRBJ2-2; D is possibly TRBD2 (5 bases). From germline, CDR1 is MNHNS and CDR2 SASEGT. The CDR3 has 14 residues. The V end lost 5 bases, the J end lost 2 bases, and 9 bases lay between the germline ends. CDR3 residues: CASSFDYNTGELFF. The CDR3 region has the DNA TGTGCCAGCAGTTTTGACTATAACACCGGGGAGCTGTTTTTT.

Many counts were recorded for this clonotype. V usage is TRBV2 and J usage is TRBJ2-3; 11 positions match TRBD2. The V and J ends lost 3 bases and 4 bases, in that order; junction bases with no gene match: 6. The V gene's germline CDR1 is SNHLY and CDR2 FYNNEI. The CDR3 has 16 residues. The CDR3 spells CASSESSGGAPDTQYF. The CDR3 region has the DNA TGTGCCAGCAGTGAGAGTAGCGGGGGGGCCCCAGATACGCAGTATTTT.

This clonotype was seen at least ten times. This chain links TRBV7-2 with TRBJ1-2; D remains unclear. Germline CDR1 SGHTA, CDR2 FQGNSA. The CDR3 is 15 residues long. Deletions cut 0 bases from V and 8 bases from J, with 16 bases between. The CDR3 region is CASSLAPPETQGYTF. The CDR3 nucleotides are TGTGCCAGCAGCTTAGCGCCTCCGGAAACCCAAGGCTACACCTTC.

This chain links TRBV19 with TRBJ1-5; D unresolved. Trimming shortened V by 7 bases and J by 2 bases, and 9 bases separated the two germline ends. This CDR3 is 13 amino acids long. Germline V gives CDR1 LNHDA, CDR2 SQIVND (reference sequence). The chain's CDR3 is CASTGQGNQPQHF. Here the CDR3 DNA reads TGTGCCAGTACCGGCCAGGGCAATCAGCCCCAGCATTTT.

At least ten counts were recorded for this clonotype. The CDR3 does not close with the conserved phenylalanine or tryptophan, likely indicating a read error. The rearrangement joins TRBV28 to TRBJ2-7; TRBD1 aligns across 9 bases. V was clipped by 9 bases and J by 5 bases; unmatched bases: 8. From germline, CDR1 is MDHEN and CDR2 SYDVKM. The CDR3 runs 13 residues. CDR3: CASSTGGEDEQYL. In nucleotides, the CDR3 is TGTGCCAGTTCGACAGGGGGAGAGGACGAGCAGTACCTC.